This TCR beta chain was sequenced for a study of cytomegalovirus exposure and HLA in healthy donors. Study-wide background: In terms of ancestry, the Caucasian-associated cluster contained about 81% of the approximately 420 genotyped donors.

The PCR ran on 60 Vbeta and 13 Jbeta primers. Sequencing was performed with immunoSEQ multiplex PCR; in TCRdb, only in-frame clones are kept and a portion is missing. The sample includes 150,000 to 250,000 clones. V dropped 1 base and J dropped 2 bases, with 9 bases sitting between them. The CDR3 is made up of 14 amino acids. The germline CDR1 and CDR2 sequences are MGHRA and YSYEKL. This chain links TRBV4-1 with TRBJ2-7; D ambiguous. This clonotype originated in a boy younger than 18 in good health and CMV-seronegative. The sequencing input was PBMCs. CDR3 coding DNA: TGCGCCAGCAGCCAAGCGGCGGTAACCTACGAGCAGTACTTC. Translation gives CASSQAAVTYEQYF.